Below, 28 T cell receptor beta chains from the same sample are listed, as sequenced in a study of control samples from healthy donors and cancer patients. TCRdb's table, derived via immunoSEQ multiplex PCR, lists solely in-frame clones and lacks some. This table holds 100,000 or so clones, approximately 84% found once. The sample was blood. All receptors come from a woman in her fifties or sixties in good health.

The table lists this clone with a count of one. The chain uses TRBV6-5 and TRBJ2-7, with D tentatively TRBD2 (6 bases). CDR3 length: 15 residues. Germline lookup yields CDR1 MNHEY and CDR2 SVGAGI. V shed 0 bases and J shed 4 bases, with 13 bases lying between them. The CDR3 loop reads CASSYSVGTPYEQYF. The CDR3, as DNA: TGTGCCAGCAGTTACTCGGTCGGGACTCCTTACGAGCAGTACTTC.

The J gene is TRBJ1-2, the V gene TRBV3-1 (or the pseudogene TRBV3-2); no clear D gene. Germline CDR1 and CDR2: LGHDT and YNNKEL (reference sequence). V was cut by 1 base and J by 2 bases, with 8 bases left in between. This CDR3 comprises 14 residues. As DNA, the CDR3 is TGTGCCAGCAGCCAAGGTCTCGTCAACTATGGCTACACCTTC. Amino acid sequence: CASSQGLVNYGYTF.

The genes are TRBV7-2 and TRBJ2-5, with 9 positions matching TRBD2. CDR1 and CDR2 from the germline V gene are SGHTA and FQGNSA. The trim removed 3 bases at V and 5 bases at J, leaving 7 bases unmatched. There are 15 residues in the CDR3. CDR3 sequence: CASSFGGRAWETQYF. The CDR3 DNA sequence: TGTGCCAGCAGCTTTGGCGGGAGGGCCTGGGAGACCCAGTACTTC.

J is TRBJ1-3 and V is TRBV9; maybe TRBD1 (5 bases). This CDR3 spans 13 amino acids. CDR1 is SGDLS and CDR2 is YYNGEE in the germline V gene. V dropped 4 bases and J dropped 4 bases, with 9 bases sitting between them. For the CDR3, the DNA is TGTGCCAGCAGCCCAGGGCTCGGAAACACCATATATTTT. Translated: CASSPGLGNTIYF. The entire variable domain, with the rest obtained from reference TRBV9 and TRBJ1-3, is as follows: DSGVTQTPKHLITATGQRVTLRCSPRSGDLSVYWYQQSLDQGLQFLIQYYNGEERAKGNILERFSAQQFPDLHSELNLSSLELGDSALYFCASSPGLGNTIYFGEGSWLTVV.

The V and J genes are TRBV5-1 and TRBJ2-7; 10 nucleotides align to TRBD2. CDR3 length equals 15 residues. Germline V gene sequence: CDR1 SGHRS, CDR2 YFSETQ. With 4 bases clipped from V and 2 bases from J, the junction kept 6 bases outside the gene matches. CDR3 region: CASSALAGVPYEQYF. The CDR3 DNA reads TGCGCCAGCAGCGCTCTAGCGGGAGTCCCCTACGAGCAGTACTTC.

The rearrangement uses TRBV6-5 and TRBJ2-1, with TRBD2 matching 7 bases. CDR1 and CDR2 (germline): MNHEY, SVGAGI. This CDR3 is built from 15 residues. V was clipped by 2 bases and J by 0 bases; unmatched bases: 1. The chain's CDR3 is CASSYRGSSYNEQFF. Written as DNA, the CDR3 is TGTGCCAGCAGTTACCGCGGGAGCTCCTACAATGAGCAGTTCTTC.

The CDR3 reads CASSLEVAPYNEQFF. The DNA of the CDR3 is TGTGCCAGCAGCCTGGAGGTTGCCCCTTACAATGAGCAGTTCTTC. The chain links TRBV5-4 to TRBJ2-1; TRBD2 is a possible D gene (5 bases). CDR3 size: 15 residues. Germline assignment: CDR1 SGHNT and CDR2 YYREEE (reference sequence). Trimming left V 4 bases short and J 4 bases short, with 15 bases between.

The rearrangement links TRBV12-3 or TRBV12-4 to TRBJ1-5; a possible D gene is TRBD1 (6 bases). Trimming removed 5 bases at V and 11 bases at J, with 13 bases between. The CDR3 is 12 residues long. The CDR3 loop is CASSTYGQTQHF. Written as DNA, the CDR3 is TGTGCCAGCAGTACGTACGGACAGACCCAGCATTTT.

The sample holds a few counts of this clone. The V gene is TRBV6-5, the J gene TRBJ2-7; the D gene is possibly TRBD1 (5 bases). V lost 5 bases, J lost 5 bases, and 13 bases lay in between. Germline assignment: CDR1 MNHEY and CDR2 SVGAGI. CDR3 length equals 13 residues. DNA of the CDR3: TGTGCCAGCAGTCTCAGGGCGGTCGACGAGCAGTACGTC. It is translated as CASSLRAVDEQYV.

This chain connects TRBV11-2 to TRBJ2-1, with 7 bases lining up with TRBD2. J lost 4 bases, V lost 5 bases, and 11 bases had no gene match. Per the germline V gene, CDR1 is SGHAT and CDR2 is FQNNGV. This CDR3 has 16 amino acids. For the CDR3, the DNA is TGTGCCAGCAGCCCCCAATCCCGCGGGAGATACAATGAGCAGTTCTTC. It translates to CASSPQSRGRYNEQFF.

The chain joins TRBV11-2 to TRBJ2-1, with D possibly being TRBD1 or TRBD2 (6 bases each). Germline loops: CDR1 SGHAT, CDR2 FQNNGV. This CDR3 comprises 15 residues. Between the trimmed V and J ends, which lost 2 bases and 7 bases, there was a span of 15 bases. CDR3 nucleotide sequence: TGTGCCAGCAGCTTACTCCCGGGGGCCCCTAATGAGCAGTTCTTC. Its translation is CASSLLPGAPNEQFF.

V gene TRBV5-1 combines with J gene TRBJ1-2; D unresolved. There are 14 residues in the CDR3. Germline V gene data show CDR1 as SGHRS and CDR2 as YFSETQ. V was trimmed by 0 bases and J by 4 bases, leaving 10 bases between them. The DNA for the CDR3 is TGCGCCAGCAGCTTGGGACTATCCCCCTATGGCTACACCTTC. Its protein is CASSLGLSPYGYTF.

The rearrangement links TRBV11-2 to TRBJ1-2; the match to TRBD1 covers 8 bases. Germline CDR1 is SGHAT and CDR2 is FQNNGV. V trimming: 2 bases; J trimming: 2 bases; junction bases outside the gene matches: 10. The length of the CDR3 is 17 residues. CDR3 coding DNA: TGTGCCAGCAGCTTATTGACGACAGGGGAAAGGAACTATGGCTACACCTTC. It codes for CASSLLTTGERNYGYTF.

The chain combines TRBV3-1 (or the pseudogene TRBV3-2) with TRBJ1-1, with D maybe TRBD1 (5 bases). CDR1 and CDR2 from the germline V gene are LGHDT and YNNKEL (reference sequence). Trimming cost V 4 bases and J 4 bases, with 13 bases left between them. The CDR3 runs to 14 residues. CDR3 in amino acids: CASSPGPVATEAFF. The CDR3 DNA follows: TGTGCCAGCAGCCCGGGACCCGTCGCCACTGAAGCTTTCTTT.

The chain carries TRBV6-5 and TRBJ1-3; 8 bases align to TRBD1. With V trimmed by 6 bases and J by 5 bases, 9 bases remained unmatched. Per germline, CDR1 MNHEY and CDR2 SVGAGI. CDR3 length: 15 residues. DNA of the CDR3: TGTGCCAGCAGCTCTGGACAGGGAAGGAGAAACACCATATATTTT. Its translation: CASSSGQGRRNTIYF.

This CDR3 reads CASSLGGGTKKLFF. The CDR3 nucleotides are TGTGCCAGCAGCTTAGGAGGTGGTACGAAAAAACTGTTTTTT. V usage is TRBV7-9 and J usage is TRBJ1-4; no definite D call. The CDR3 sequence is 14 residues long. Deletions cut 1 base from V and 9 bases from J, with 12 bases between. The germline gives CDR1 SEHNR, CDR2 FQNEAQ (reference sequence).

Note on this clone: The DNA is left out, because the CDR3 cannot be placed on it with certainty; the CDR3 is given as TCRdb lists it. The CDR3 spells CASSKASSVYVCCVRETQYF. The chain combines TRBV21-1 with TRBJ2-5; TRBD2, the table's D call, lacks a check against the DNA. TRBV21-1 is shown as a pseudogene. The length of the CDR3 is 20 amino acids, counting both ends.

V gene TRBV19 combines with J gene TRBJ2-3; 9 bases agree with TRBD1. This CDR3 is built from 14 residues. Trimming took 7 bases from V and 3 from J; bases not matched to a gene: 5. Germline values: CDR1 LNHDA, CDR2 SQIVND (reference sequence). The CDR3 nucleotides read TGTGCCAGTACTATGACAGGGGGAACAGATACGCAGTATTTT. Its translation: CASTMTGGTDTQYF.

The chain carries TRBV29-1 and TRBJ1-2; tentative D call: TRBD1 (5 bases). The germline V gene encodes CDR1 SQVTM and CDR2 ANQGSEA. The germline V and J ends were trimmed by 6 bases and 8 bases, with 22 bases remaining between them. The CDR3 sequence is 14 residues long. CDR3 sequence (DNA): TGCAGCGTGGGATGGGCAGGGCCCCTCGGGGGCTACACCTTC. This gives the protein CSVGWAGPLGGYTF.

CDR3 loop: CASSTSENNEQFF. Here the CDR3 DNA reads TGTGCCAGCAGTACCTCAGAGAACAATGAGCAGTTCTTC. This chain connects TRBV6-2 or TRBV6-3 to TRBJ2-1; D is undetermined. The V end was cut by 5 bases, the J end by 5 bases, with 10 bases between. The CDR3 runs to 13 residues. Looked up from germline, CDR1 is MNHEY and CDR2 is SVGEGT.

The genes are TRBV7-2 and TRBJ2-1; 8 bases fit TRBD2. Germline CDR1 SGHTA, CDR2 FQGNSA. Trimming cost V 1 base and J 7 bases; bases outside gene matches: 15. The CDR3 covers 18 residues. CDR3 nucleotides: TGTGCCAGCAGCTTAGGGCGCCCTCTCGTAGCGGGAACGAATGAGCAGTTCTTC. This sequence encodes CASSLGRPLVAGTNEQFF.

J is TRBJ2-1 and V is TRBV18; 8 bases map to TRBD1. This CDR3 contains 15 residues. With 4 bases clipped from V and 9 bases from J, the junction kept 11 bases outside the gene matches. Germline lookup yields CDR1 KGHSH and CDR2 LQKENI. CDR3 DNA sequence: TGTGCCAGCTCACGAGAGAACAGGGGGATTGGTGAGCAGTTCTTC. Its translation is CASSRENRGIGEQFF.

The V and J genes are TRBV5-1 and TRBJ2-2, with 8 bases aligning to TRBD1. The CDR3 consists of 15 residues. Germline CDR1 SGHRS, CDR2 YFSETQ. Trimming cost V 6 bases and J 4 bases; bases outside gene matches: 8. The DNA for the CDR3 is TGCGCCAGCACCACAGGGGACAGGACCACCGGGGAGCTGTTTTTT. This gives the protein CASTTGDRTTGELFF.

The sample holds a few counts of this clone. The rearrangement uses TRBV18 and TRBJ2-2; D possibly corresponds to TRBD2 (6 bases). Germline CDR1 and CDR2: KGHSH and LQKENI. The V and J ends lost 5 bases and 2 bases respectively, with 15 bases between them. The length of the CDR3 is 16 residues. The CDR3 loop reads CASSSRIAANTGELFF. The DNA for the CDR3 is TGTGCCAGCTCATCGCGGATAGCGGCCAACACCGGGGAGCTGTTTTTT.

This clone was counted between two and nine times. The chain is built from TRBV6-5 and TRBJ2-2; D ambiguous. The CDR3 contains 12 residues. V gave up 7 bases and J gave up 5 bases, with 8 bases separating them. CDR1 is MNHEY and CDR2 is SVGAGI in the germline V gene. This CDR3 reads CASMVDTGELFF. CDR3 DNA: TGTGCCAGCATGGTGGATACCGGGGAGCTGTTTTTT.

V gene TRBV7-2 combines with J gene TRBJ1-1; D uncertain. Germline CDR1 is SGHTA and CDR2 is FQGNSA. The CDR3 consists of 13 residues. The V gene lost 5 bases and the J gene lost 0 bases, with 7 bases spanning the gap. The CDR3 loop reads CASSKGLNTEAFF. CDR3 DNA sequence: TGTGCCAGCAGCAAAGGGCTGAACACTGAAGCTTTCTTT. Full variable domain (rest looked up from reference TRBV7-2 and TRBJ1-1): GAGVSQSPSNKVTEKGKDVELRCDPISGHTALYWYRQSLGQGLEFLIYFQGNSAPDKSGLPSDRFSAERTGGSVSTLTIQRTQQEDSAVYLCASSKGLNTEAFFGQGTRLTVV.

This clone was seen a handful of times. Germline is not matched at one junction end, which may reflect a read error. Other DNA sequences within the sample encode an identical CDR3. The genes are TRBV19 and TRBJ1-1, with D possibly matching TRBD1 (5 bases). There are 13 residues in the CDR3. CDR1 and CDR2 from the germline V gene are LNHDA and SQIVND (reference sequence). DNA for the CDR3: TGTGCCAGCAGTAGGGGAGTAGACACTGAAGCTTTCTTT. Translating gives CASSRGVDTEAFF.

The V gene is TRBV10-3, the J gene TRBJ2-1, with D tentatively TRBD2 (6 bases). Deletions cut 4 bases from V and 2 bases from J, with 6 bases between. Germline V lookup: CDR1 ENHRY, CDR2 SYGVKD. The CDR3 runs 13 residues. The CDR3 DNA is TGTGCCATCAGTGTAGCGGCCTACAATGAGCAGTTCTTC. This gives the protein CAISVAAYNEQFF.